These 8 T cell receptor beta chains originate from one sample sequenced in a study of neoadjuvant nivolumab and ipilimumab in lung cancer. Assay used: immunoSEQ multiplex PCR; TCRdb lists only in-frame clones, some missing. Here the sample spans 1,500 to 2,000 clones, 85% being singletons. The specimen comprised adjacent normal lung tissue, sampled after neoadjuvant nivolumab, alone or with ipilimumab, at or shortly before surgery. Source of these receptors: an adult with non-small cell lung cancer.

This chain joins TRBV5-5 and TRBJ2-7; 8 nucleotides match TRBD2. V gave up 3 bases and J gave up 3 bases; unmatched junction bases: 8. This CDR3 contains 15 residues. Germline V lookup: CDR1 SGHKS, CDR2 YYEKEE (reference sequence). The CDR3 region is CASSSGLEAFYEQYF. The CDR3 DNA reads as TGTGCCAGCAGCTCGGGACTAGAGGCGTTCTACGAGCAGTACTTC.

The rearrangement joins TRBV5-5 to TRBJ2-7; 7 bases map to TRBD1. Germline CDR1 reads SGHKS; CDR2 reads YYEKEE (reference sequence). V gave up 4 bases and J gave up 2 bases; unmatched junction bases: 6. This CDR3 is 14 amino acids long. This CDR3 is CASSITGTAYEQYF. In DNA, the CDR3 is TGTGCCAGCAGCATTACCGGGACAGCCTACGAGCAGTACTTC.

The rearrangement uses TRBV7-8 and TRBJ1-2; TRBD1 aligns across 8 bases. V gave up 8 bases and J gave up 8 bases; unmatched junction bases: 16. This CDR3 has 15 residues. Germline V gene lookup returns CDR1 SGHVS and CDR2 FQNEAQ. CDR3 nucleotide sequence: TGTGCCAGCTCCCCAGGACAGGGAAGAACATTCGGCTACACCTTC. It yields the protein CASSPGQGRTFGYTF.

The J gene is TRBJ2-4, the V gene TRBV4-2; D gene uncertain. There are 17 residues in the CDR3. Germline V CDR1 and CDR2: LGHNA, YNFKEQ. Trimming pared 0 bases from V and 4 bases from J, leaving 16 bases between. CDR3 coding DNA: TGTGCCAGCAGCCAAGATCTTCGACGGACGTTAAAAAACATTCAGTACTTC. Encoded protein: CASSQDLRRTLKNIQYF.

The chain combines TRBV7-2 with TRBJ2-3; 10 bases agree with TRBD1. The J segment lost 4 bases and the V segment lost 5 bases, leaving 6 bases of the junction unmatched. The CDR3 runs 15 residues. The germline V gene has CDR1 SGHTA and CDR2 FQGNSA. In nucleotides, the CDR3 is TGTGCCAGCAGCCGGGGACAGGGGCAGGCAGATACGCAGTATTTT. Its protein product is CASSRGQGQADTQYF. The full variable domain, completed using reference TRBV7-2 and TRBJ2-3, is GAGVSQSPSNKVTEKGKDVELRCDPISGHTALYWYRQSLGQGLEFLIYFQGNSAPDKSGLPSDRFSAERTGGSVSTLTIQRTQQEDSAVYLCASSRGQGQADTQYFGPGTRLTVL.

The DNA for the CDR3 is TGTGCCAGCAGCGGGGGGACAGGCGTCACTGAAGCTTTCTTT. This translates into CASSGGTGVTEAFF. The V and J genes are TRBV5-4 and TRBJ1-1; 8 bases match TRBD1. This CDR3 spans 14 amino acids. The ends lost 4 bases at V and 4 bases at J; junction bases unmatched: 6. The germline CDR1 and CDR2 sequences are SGHNT and YYREEE (reference sequence). Complete variable domain (other parts from reference TRBV5-4 and TRBJ1-1): ETGVTQSPTHLIKTRGQQVTLRCSSQSGHNTVSWYQQALGQGPQFIFQYYREEENGRGNFPPRFSGLQFPNYSSELNVNALELDDSALYLCASSGGTGVTEAFFGQGTRLTVV.

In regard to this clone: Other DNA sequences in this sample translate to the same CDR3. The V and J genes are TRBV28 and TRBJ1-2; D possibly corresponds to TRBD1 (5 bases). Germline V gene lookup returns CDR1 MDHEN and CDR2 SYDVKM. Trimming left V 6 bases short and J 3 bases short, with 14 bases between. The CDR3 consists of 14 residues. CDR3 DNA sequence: TGTGCCAGCAGCCTCCTTGGGACGGACTATGGCTACACCTTC. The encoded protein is CASSLLGTDYGYTF.

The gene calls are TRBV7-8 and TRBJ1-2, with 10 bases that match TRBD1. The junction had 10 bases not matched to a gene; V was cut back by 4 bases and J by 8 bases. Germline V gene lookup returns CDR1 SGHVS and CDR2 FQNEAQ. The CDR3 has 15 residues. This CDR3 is CASSSRDRGHGGYTF. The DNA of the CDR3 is TGTGCCAGCAGCTCGCGAGACAGGGGGCATGGGGGCTACACCTTC. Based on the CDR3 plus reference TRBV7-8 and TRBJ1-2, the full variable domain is GAGVSQSPRYKVAKRGQDVALRCDPISGHVSLFWYQQALGQGPEFLTYFQNEAQLDKSGLPSDRFFAERPEGSVSTLKIQRTQQEDSAVYLCASSSRDRGHGGYTFGSGTRLTVV.